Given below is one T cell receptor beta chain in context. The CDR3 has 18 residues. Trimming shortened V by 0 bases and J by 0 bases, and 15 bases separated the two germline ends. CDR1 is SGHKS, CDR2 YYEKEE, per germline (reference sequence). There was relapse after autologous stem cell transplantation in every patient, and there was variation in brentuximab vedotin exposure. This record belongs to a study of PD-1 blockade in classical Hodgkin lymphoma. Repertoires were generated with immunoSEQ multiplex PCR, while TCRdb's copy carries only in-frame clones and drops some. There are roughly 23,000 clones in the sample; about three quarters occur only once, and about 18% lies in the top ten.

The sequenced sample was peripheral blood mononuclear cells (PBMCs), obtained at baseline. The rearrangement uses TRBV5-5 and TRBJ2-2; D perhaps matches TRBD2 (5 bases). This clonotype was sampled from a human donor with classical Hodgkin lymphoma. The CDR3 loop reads CASSLVLRLASNTGELFF. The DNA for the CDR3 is TGTGCCAGCAGCTTGGTCCTTCGGCTAGCCTCGAACACCGGGGAGCTGTTTTTT. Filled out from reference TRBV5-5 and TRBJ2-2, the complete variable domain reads DAGVTQSPTHLIKTRGQQVTLRCSPISGHKSVSWYQQVLGQGPQFIFQYYEKEERGRGNFPDRFSARQFPNYSSELNVNALLLGDSALYLCASSLVLRLASNTGELFFGEGSRLTVL.